This TCR beta chain was captured in a study of cytomegalovirus exposure and HLA in healthy donors (dated by TCRdb to 2016 to 2017). A note on the overall study: An earlier analysis of approximately 600 of the donors reported 276 Gb of sequence data and some 120 million unique TCR beta sequences from 150 million to 200 million T cells. The study used immunosequencing to profile the T cell repertoires of 666 subjects and linked those repertoires to cytomegalovirus serostatus. Rather than drawing on any new phenotypic data, the later analysis identified candidate immune exposures from TCR beta sequences and the way those sequences occurred across donors. In a later analysis, previously published TCR beta repertoires from fewer than 750 donors were re-analyzed and high-resolution HLA genotyping was added so that TCR occurrence patterns could be studied. The study combined high-throughput TCR immunosequencing, statistical association of individual TCRs with disease status, and machine learning to predict cytomegalovirus infection status. Across approximately 400 genotyped donors of the cohort, an average of about 240,000 unique TCR beta nucleotide sequences per donor were sequenced, and roughly a sixth of those sequences were non-productive. HLA typing covered class I and class II loci at four-digit resolution. Donor age, sex, ethnicity and CMV serostatus were compiled together with the repertoire data. To decide whether each TCR beta V gene segment behaved as functional or pseudogenic, an earlier analysis of some 580 of the donors relied on high-throughput TCR beta sequencing. An early release covering about 600 HLA-typed donors comprised about 300 gigabases of sequencing data and 65 million to 100 million unique TCR sequences. Of the 300 to 500 genotyped donors, 81% were placed in the genetic ancestry cluster associated with self-reported Caucasian donors. The study was designed to test whether signatures of past pathogen exposure could be identified by cataloging public T cell receptors. All discovery cohort repertoires had been generated using a single sequencing platform. Genome-wide SNP genotypes for about three fifths of the roughly 700 donors were used in a later genetic analysis, which treated that subset as a discovery cohort. Four to six DR-DQ haplotypes were handled as single units for association and clustering, since linkage in the cohort was strong. Typing coverage varied by locus: 629-630 donors for A, B, C, DRB1 and DQB1; about 520 for DQA1; nearly 610 for DPA1; approximately 450 for DPB1. Besides the first cohort of some 670 subjects, a separate validation cohort made up of some 110 different subjects was used. Broad study findings and their caveats: A later genetic analysis associated a missense DCLRE1C variant with V-gene and J-gene trimming of TCR beta chains, and an independent cohort replicated the association. A further reported finding was that TCR beta sequences accurately predicted the HLA-A and HLA-B alleles for most subjects in the first cohort. A later analysis found that HLA-associated TCR beta chains were more clonally expanded and had lower generation probabilities than equally common non-associated chains. Most CMV-associated TCR beta chains appeared to be HLA-restricted in a later analysis, and the HLA associations seemed to be driven largely by CMV exposure. Linkage disequilibrium might explain the correlated functional status among segregating V segments, but an unknown experimental factor could not be ruled out. At a false discovery rate of 0.05, a later analysis linked under 20,000 TCR beta sequences to specific HLA alleles. Because HLA typing was missing for some donors at each locus, association tests included only the typed subset. Compared with the approximately 720-donor mean, donors in an Asian-associated ancestry cluster had fewer N-insertions in productive TCRs, according to a later genetic analysis. In a later analysis, TCR association rates were found to vary across HLA loci, with the most associated TCRs seen for DRB1 alleles and the fewest for HLA-C alleles. Immune exposure information for the cohort was limited to CMV serostatus. A cluster of highly shared sequence variants was judged likely to represent a technical artifact of the sequencing pipeline. Only TCR beta chains were sequenced in this cohort, and the absence of alpha or paired-chain data limited detectable features. When HLA alleles, especially DR and DQ, strongly co-occurred, TCR associations were difficult to assign to individual alleles. Presence/absence analyses assumed roughly uniform sequencing depth across donors, an assumption that may not hold. The study listed 150 to 200 TCR beta chains as associated with cytomegalovirus. The classifier was reported to diagnose cytomegalovirus status with high specificity and sensitivity in both the original and validation cohorts. Several of the top co-occurrence clusters appeared to be linked to parvovirus B19, influenza, CMV and Epstein-Barr virus, according to a later analysis. Over 15 rarely observed V segments, including chromosome 9 orphons, were excluded from the earlier analysis of several hundred of the donors because counts were too low. According to the authors, the approach could potentially be generalized to other disease states and immunological phenotypes. Three of the identified cytomegalovirus-associated TCR beta chains were confirmed in vitro to be specific for cytomegalovirus antigens. In an earlier analysis of roughly 500 of the donors, most TCR beta V segments appeared in productive rearrangements about 87% or about 30% of the time, broadly matching IMGT annotations. Most TCR sequences were observed very rarely across donors, whereas some public TCRs were present in many individuals.

In total, 630 or so healthy bone marrow donors made up the cohort. All cohort members were sampled while nominally healthy, although unrecorded immune exposures were likely present. The donor was CMV seronegative and was included in the group of around 320 seronegative cohort members. Each donor provided a peripheral blood sample, and peripheral blood mononuclear cells were used for TCR beta sequencing. The Qiagen DNeasy Blood Extraction Kit was used to extract genomic DNA from the blood cell samples. The library relied on the immunoSEQ multiplex PCR assay. The multiplex PCR relied on a mix of 60 forward primers for TCR Vbeta segments and 13 reverse primers for TCR Jbeta segments. Amplification of the CDR3 region of rearranged TCR beta genes was performed with a multiplex PCR assay on genomic DNA. Amplified TCR beta libraries were sequenced as 87-base-pair reads on the Illumina HiSeq System. The paper's processing steps were these. A later analysis tallied roughly 80 million unique TCR beta chains across the 550 to 850 repertoires, and approximately 9.9 million of those chains were shared by two or more donors. To remove PCR and sequencing errors, raw reads were error-corrected and collapsed into unique sequences using a nearest-neighbor algorithm that merged closely related sequences. Alignment of CDR3 sequences to IMGT reference sequences was used to assign V, D and J gene segments. Each retained sequence needed at least a six-nucleotide match to both a V gene segment and a J gene segment. A rearrangement counted as productive if the CDR3 had no stop codons and remained in frame with V and J, and every other rearrangement counted as non-productive. Following IMGT convention, CDR3 was defined as the stretch from the second conserved V-encoded cysteine to the conserved J-encoded phenylalanine. In an earlier analysis of more than 550 of the donors, sequences lacking an unambiguous match to a single V gene segment were excluded. In an earlier analysis of several hundred of the donors, V segments were called functional above 56.7% productive rearrangements and were called segregating when the between-donor standard deviation exceeded 5%. To diagnose cytomegalovirus status from the catalog of TCR beta chain sequences, a statistical classification framework was built. In a later analysis, TCR nucleotide sequences were compared against IMGT/GENE-DB human TR gene sequences so that V and J genes could be assigned. The TCRdist pipeline was used in a later analysis to assign CDR3 sequences and most-parsimonious VDJ recombination scenarios. In a later analysis, every TCR beta chain was defined by the combination of its CDR3 amino acid sequence and its V-gene family, and reads without a unique V-gene family were dropped. As a way to deal with suspected cross-contamination and a sequencing artifact, a later analysis dropped roughly 600 nucleotide sequences that were highly shared and had low generation probability. For each public chain, a later analysis derived a clonal expansion index from normalized ranks of inferred template counts within each repertoire. Generation probabilities in a later analysis came from a VDJ recombination model fitted to out-of-frame rearrangements, and those results were checked against IGoR. Hypergeometric tests were used in a later analysis to score TCR-TCR, TCR-HLA and TCR-CMV co-occurrence, with a repertoire-size bias correction applied to the TCR pairs. False discovery rates were estimated in a later analysis by permuting HLA or CMV assignments 20 times. A later analysis grouped co-occurring TCRs with DBSCAN, adding TCRdist sequence similarity when clustering within HLA-allele-positive subsets. For co-occurrence clustering, repertoires with fewer than 30,000 or more than 120,000 public chains were excluded, along with 5 or 6 repertoires with anomalous nucleotide sharing. This is the immuneACCESS table as TCRdb keeps it, with only in-frame sequences that have V and J called. A part of the clones is gone; compared with another copy, unresolved V genes explain less than half, and the rest is unexplained. Clone size and V and J calls were adopted from that table, with D and trimming inferred from the DNA. In this sample the table shows roughly 160,000 clones, roughly three quarters of which occur a single time. Clones ranked in the top ten supply over 1.1% of the sample.

The count of this clone is one. The antigen it recognizes is unknown. No quality values exist for individual bases; no much larger clone is one base distant. The sequencing input was PBMCs. This sequence was found in a man aged 60 to 75 in good health and CMV-seronegative.

The DNA reads as follows: TGTGCCTGGACCCGGTACAGGAACACTGAAGCTTTCTTT. This yields the protein CAWTRYRNTEAFF. Recombination connected TRBV30 to TRBJ1-1; the D gene assignment is ambiguous. The cysteine opens and the phenylalanine closes a CDR3 of 13 amino acids. Only CDR3 DNA remains: 39 bases, in frame from the first base. CDR1 and CDR2, per the germline V gene (reference sequence), are GTSNPN and SVGIG. V was cut back by 4 bases and J by 1 base, leaving a gap of 10 bases between them. Full variable domain (CDR3 extended with the reference TRBV30 and TRBJ1-1 proteins): SQTIHQWPATLVQPVGSPLSLECTVEGTSNPNLYWYRQAAGRGLQLLFYSVGIGQISSEVPQNLSASRPQDRQFILSSKKLLLSDSGFYLCAWTRYRNTEAFFGQGTRLTVV.